The TCR beta chain described here comes from a study of beta chain features in type 1 diabetes. Reverse transcription of all isolated RNA meant that expressed TCRB transcripts were sequenced. The protocol was immunoSEQ multiplex PCR, while the TCRdb copy is restricted to in-frame clones and leaves out a portion. This sample has about 900,000 clones, with roughly 15% found just once. Germline assignment: CDR1 MNHEY and CDR2 SMNVEV (reference sequence). V lost 7 bases to trimming and J lost 2 bases, with 17 bases between them. The CDR3 runs 15 residues. V is TRBV27 and J is TRBJ1-1, with unresolved D. Sequenced: naive CD4+ T cells from blood. The source is a woman younger than 30 in good health. The CDR3 sequence is CASIRSATVNTEAFF. DNA for the CDR3: TGTGCCAGCATTAGGTCCGCAACAGTAAACACTGAAGCTTTCTTT.